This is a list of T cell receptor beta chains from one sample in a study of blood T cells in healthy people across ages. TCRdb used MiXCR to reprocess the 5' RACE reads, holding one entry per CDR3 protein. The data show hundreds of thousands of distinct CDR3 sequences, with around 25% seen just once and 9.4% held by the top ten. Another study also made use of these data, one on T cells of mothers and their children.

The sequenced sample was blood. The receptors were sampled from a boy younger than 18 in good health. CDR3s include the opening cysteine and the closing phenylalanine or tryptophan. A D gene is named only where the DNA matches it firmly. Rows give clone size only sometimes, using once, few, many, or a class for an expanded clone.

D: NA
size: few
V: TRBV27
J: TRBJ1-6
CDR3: CAGSLGAGARNSPLHF
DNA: TGTGCCGGCAGTTTAGGTGCCGGGGCGCGGAATTCACCCCTCCACTTT

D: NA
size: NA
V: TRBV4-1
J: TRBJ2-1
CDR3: CASSQVVQRAEQFF
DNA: TGCGCCAGCAGCCAAGTGGTCCAGCGAGCTGAGCAGTTCTTC

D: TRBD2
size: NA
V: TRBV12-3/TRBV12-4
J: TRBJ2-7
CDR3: CASRSSGSTGEQYF
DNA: TGTGCCAGCAGATCTAGCGGGAGTACTGGCGAGCAGTACTTC

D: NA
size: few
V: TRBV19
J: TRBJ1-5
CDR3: CASAGGAGPQHF
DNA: TGTGCCAGCGCCGGGGGGGCCGGGCCCCAGCATTTT

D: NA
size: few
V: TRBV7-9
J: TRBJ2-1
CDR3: CASSLGPPAQRQNDNEQFF
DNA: TGTGCCAGCAGCTTAGGTCCCCCGGCCCAGAGACAGAACGACAATGAGCAGTTCTTC

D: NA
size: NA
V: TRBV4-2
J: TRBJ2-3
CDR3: CASSQVGPDTQYF
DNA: TGTGCCAGCAGCCAAGTTGGGCCAGATACGCAGTATTTT

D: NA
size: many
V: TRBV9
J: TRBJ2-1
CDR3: CASSNYNEQFF
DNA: TGTGCCAGCAGCAACTACAATGAGCAGTTCTTC

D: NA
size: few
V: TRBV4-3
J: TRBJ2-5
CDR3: CASSQGTSGETQYF
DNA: TGCGCCAGCAGCCAAGGTACCTCCGGAGAGACCCAGTACTTC

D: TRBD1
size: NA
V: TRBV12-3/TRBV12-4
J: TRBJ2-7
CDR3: CASSLSRDRASYEQYF
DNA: TGTGCCAGCAGTTTAAGTAGGGACAGGGCATCCTACGAGCAGTACTTC

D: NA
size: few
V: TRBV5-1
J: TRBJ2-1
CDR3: CASSLGALPRDEQFF
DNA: TGCGCCAGCAGCTTGGGTGCACTACCACGGGATGAGCAGTTCTTC

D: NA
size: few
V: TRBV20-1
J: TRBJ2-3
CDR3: CSAPIPGIGTDTQYF
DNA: TGCAGTGCACCCATACCGGGGATCGGCACAGATACGCAGTATTTT

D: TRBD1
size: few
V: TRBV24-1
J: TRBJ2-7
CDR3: CATSDRDRAYEQYF
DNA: TGTGCCACCAGTGACCGGGACAGGGCCTACGAGCAGTACTTC

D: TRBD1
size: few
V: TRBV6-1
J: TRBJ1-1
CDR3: CAGGLGNRGAEAFF
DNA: TGTGCCGGAGGATTGGGAAACAGGGGTGCTGAAGCTTTCTTT

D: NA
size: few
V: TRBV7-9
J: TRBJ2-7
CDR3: CASSLCPDYEQYF
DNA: TGTGCCAGCAGCTTATGCCCCGACTACGAGCAGTACTTC

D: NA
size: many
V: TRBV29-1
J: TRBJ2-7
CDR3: CSVENTPYEQYF
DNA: TGCAGCGTTGAAAACACTCCCTACGAGCAGTACTTC